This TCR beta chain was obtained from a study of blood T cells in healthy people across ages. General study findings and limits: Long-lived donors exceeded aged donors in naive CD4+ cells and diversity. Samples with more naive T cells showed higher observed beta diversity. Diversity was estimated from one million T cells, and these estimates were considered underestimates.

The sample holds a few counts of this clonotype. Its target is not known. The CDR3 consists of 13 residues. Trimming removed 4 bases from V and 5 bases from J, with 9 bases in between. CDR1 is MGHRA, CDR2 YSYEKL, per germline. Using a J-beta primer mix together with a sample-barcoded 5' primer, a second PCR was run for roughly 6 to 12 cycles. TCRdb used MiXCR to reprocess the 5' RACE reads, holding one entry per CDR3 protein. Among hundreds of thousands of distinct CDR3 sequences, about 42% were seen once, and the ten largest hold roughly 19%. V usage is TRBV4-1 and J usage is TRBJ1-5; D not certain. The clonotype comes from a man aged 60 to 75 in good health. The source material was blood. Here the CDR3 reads CASSLGLYQPQHF. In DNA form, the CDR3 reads TGCGCCAGCAGCCTAGGGTTGTATCAGCCCCAGCATTTT.